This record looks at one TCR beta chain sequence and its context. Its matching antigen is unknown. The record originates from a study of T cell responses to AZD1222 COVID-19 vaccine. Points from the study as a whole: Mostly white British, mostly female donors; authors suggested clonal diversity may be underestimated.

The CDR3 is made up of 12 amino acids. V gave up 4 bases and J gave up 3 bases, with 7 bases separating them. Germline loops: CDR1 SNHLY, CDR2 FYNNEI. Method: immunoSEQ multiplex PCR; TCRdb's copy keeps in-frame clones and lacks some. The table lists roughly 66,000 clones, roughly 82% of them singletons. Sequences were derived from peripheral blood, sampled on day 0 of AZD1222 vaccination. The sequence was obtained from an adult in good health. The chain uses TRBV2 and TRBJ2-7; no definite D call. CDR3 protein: CASSVSDYEQYF. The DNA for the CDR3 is TGTGCCAGCAGTGTTTCAGACTACGAGCAGTACTTC.